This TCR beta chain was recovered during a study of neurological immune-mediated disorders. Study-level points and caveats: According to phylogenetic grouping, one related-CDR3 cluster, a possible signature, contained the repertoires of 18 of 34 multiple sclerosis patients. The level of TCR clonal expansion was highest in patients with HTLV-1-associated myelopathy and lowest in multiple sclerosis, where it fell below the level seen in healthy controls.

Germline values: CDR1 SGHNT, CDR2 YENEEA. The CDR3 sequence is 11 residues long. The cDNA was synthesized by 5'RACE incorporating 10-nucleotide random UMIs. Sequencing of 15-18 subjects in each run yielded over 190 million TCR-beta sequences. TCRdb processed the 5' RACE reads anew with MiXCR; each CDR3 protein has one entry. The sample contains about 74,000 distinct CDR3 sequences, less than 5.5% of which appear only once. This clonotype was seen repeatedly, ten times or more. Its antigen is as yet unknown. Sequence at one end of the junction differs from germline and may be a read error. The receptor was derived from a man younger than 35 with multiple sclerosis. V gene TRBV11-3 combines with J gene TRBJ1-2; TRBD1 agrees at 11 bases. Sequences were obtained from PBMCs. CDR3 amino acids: CASSPRTGGPF. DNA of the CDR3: TGTGCCAGCAGCCCACGGACAGGGGGCCCCTTC. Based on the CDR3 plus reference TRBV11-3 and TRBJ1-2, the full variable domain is EAGVVQSPRYKIIEKKQPVAFWCNPISGHNTLYWYLQNLGQGPELLIRYENEEAVDDSQLPKDRFSAERLKGVDSTLKIQPAELGDSAVYLCASSPRTGGPFGSGTRLTVV.